Following are 24 T cell receptor beta chains from one sample sequenced in a study of T cells in Graves' hyperthyroidism and ophthalmopathy. TCR beta CDR3 regions were amplified from RNA transcripts. First-round RT-PCR with HTBI primers amplified the TCR CDR3 region. Using its own MiXCR run on the multiplex PCR reads, TCRdb lists one record per CDR3 protein. This table has 450,000 to 550,000 distinct CDR3 sequences, roughly 24% appearing once. Input material: blood. These receptors were taken from a woman in her twenties or thirties with Graves' ophthalmopathy.

This clonotype came up many times. A much larger clone differs by one base, so this may be a read error. This chain connects TRBV20-1 to TRBJ2-4, with D perhaps matching TRBD2 (6 bases). Germline V gene sequence: CDR1 DFQATT, CDR2 SNEGSKA (reference sequence). The CDR3 sequence is 15 residues long. The CDR3, as DNA: TGCAGTGCTAGCCTCCCCCGGCGGGGTTCGGACATTAAGTACTTC. Protein: CSASLPRRGSDIKYF.

This rearrangement joins TRBV12-3 or TRBV12-4 to TRBJ2-5; D unresolved. V was trimmed by 4 bases and J by 5 bases, leaving 8 bases between them. CDR3 length: 12 amino acids. In nucleotides, the CDR3 is TGTGCCAGCAGTTCGACTGACGAGACCCAGTACTTC. It codes for CASSSTDETQYF.

V usage is TRBV20-1 and J usage is TRBJ2-2, with TRBD2 as a possible D gene (5 bases). CDR1 is DFQATT and CDR2 is SNEGSKA in the germline V gene (reference sequence). Trimming took off 5 bases at V and 4 bases at J, with 17 bases between the two ends. This CDR3 has 15 amino acids. The CDR3 loop is CSAAGRPGSTGELFF. DNA for the CDR3: TGCAGTGCTGCTGGGCGCCCGGGGAGCACCGGGGAGCTGTTTTTT.

This clonotype has just a few counts. The chain uses TRBV29-1 and TRBJ2-5; 7 positions agree with TRBD1. The germline CDR1 and CDR2 sequences are SQVTM and ANQGSEA. There are 13 residues in the CDR3. The trim removed 6 bases at V and 4 bases at J, leaving 8 bases unmatched. CDR3 region: CSVGGATLETQYF. The CDR3 bases are TGCAGCGTAGGGGGCGCGACCCTAGAGACCCAGTACTTC.

CDR3 in DNA: TGTGCCAGCAGTCATTCCACCGTACTCAAAGAGACCCAGTACTTC. Encoded protein: CASSHSTVLKETQYF. This chain links TRBV12-3 or TRBV12-4 with TRBJ2-5; D unclear. The CDR3 spans 15 residues. V lost 5 bases, J lost 3 bases, and 16 bases lay in between.

The V gene is TRBV5-1, the J gene TRBJ2-2; no firm D call. Trimming stripped 0 bases from V and 8 bases from J, with 11 bases between. The CDR3 is 14 amino acids. Germline V gene lookup returns CDR1 SGHRS and CDR2 YFSETQ. CDR3 protein: CASSLDSSSGELFF. The CDR3 nucleotides read TGCGCCAGCAGCTTGGACAGCTCAAGTGGGGAGCTGTTTTTT. Supplemented by reference TRBV5-1 and TRBJ2-2, the full variable domain reads KAGVTQTPRYLIKTRGQQVTLSCSPISGHRSVSWYQQTPGQGLQFLFEYFSETQRNKGNFPGRFSGRQFSNSRSEMNVSTLELGDSALYLCASSLDSSSGELFFGEGSRLTVL.

This chain links TRBV6-1 with TRBJ2-2; the D gene is possibly TRBD2 (5 bases). The CDR3 is 13 amino acids. V gave up 6 bases and J gave up 1 base, with 6 bases separating them. The germline CDR1 and CDR2 sequences are MNHNS and SASEGT. CDR3 protein: CASRRENTGELFF. In nucleotides, the CDR3 is TGTGCCAGCAGACGGGAGAACACCGGGGAGCTGTTTTTT.

In its sample, this clonotype was seen many times. This chain links TRBV6-2 or TRBV6-3 with TRBJ1-1, with D maybe TRBD1 (5 bases). Trimming left V 4 bases short and J 1 base short, with 13 bases between. The CDR3 sequence is 15 residues long. Germline CDR1 MNHEY, CDR2 SVGEGT. The CDR3 is CASSSPREGNTEAFF. The CDR3 DNA reads TGTGCCAGCAGTTCGCCCAGGGAGGGGAACACTGAAGCTTTCTTT.

This clonotype has a handful of counts. The chain is built from TRBV28 and TRBJ2-1; 7 bases match TRBD2. V trimming: 11 bases; J trimming: 10 bases; junction bases outside the gene matches: 5. The CDR3 is 10 amino acids. Per the germline V gene, CDR1 is MDHEN and CDR2 is SYDVKM. The CDR3 region is CAGGGEEQFF. The CDR3 DNA sequence: TGTGCCGGTGGGGGGGAGGAGCAGTTCTTC.

There are many counts of this clonotype. The chain employs TRBV27 and TRBJ1-1; D is uncertain. Trimming took 4 bases from V and 0 from J, leaving 9 bases between them. Germline lookup yields CDR1 MNHEY and CDR2 SMNVEV (reference sequence). The CDR3 is 14 amino acids. In nucleotides, the CDR3 is TGTGCCAGCAGTTCCCTCCGTATGAACACTGAAGCTTTCTTT. Translated: CASSSLRMNTEAFF.

This clonotype was counted at least ten times. The gene calls are TRBV28 and TRBJ1-2; a weak D match, TRBD1 (5 bases). Per the germline V gene, CDR1 is MDHEN and CDR2 is SYDVKM. The CDR3 loop spans 17 amino acids. V lost 3 bases and J lost 4, with 21 bases in between. The CDR3 DNA reads TGTGCCAGCAGTTTGTTGGGACCTACCTATTCTACCTATGGCTACACCTTC. This sequence encodes CASSLLGPTYSTYGYTF.

This rearrangement joins TRBV19 to TRBJ2-7; the D gene is possibly TRBD2 (6 bases). The CDR3 covers 13 residues. The V end was cut by 3 bases, the J end by 3 bases, with 9 bases between. CDR1 is LNHDA and CDR2 is SQIVND in the germline V gene (reference sequence). The CDR3 region is CASSMGLLYEQYF. The CDR3 nucleotides read TGTGCCAGTAGTATGGGACTTCTCTACGAGCAGTACTTC.

This clonotype has a count of ten or more. The chain joins TRBV29-1 to TRBJ1-1; D is undetermined. Germline values: CDR1 SQVTM, CDR2 ANQGSEA. Trimming removed 6 bases at V and 4 bases at J, with 18 bases between. The CDR3 spans 14 residues. CDR3 nucleotide sequence: TGCAGCGTAGACACCGTCCGGATAGGCACTGAAGCTTTCTTT. It translates to CSVDTVRIGTEAFF.

This clonotype appeared many times. This rearrangement joins TRBV9 to TRBJ2-2, with D tentatively TRBD2 (6 bases). CDR1 and CDR2 (germline): SGDLS, YYNGEE. The CDR3 covers 16 residues. V was cut by 5 bases and J by 4 bases, with 18 bases left in between. The CDR3 is CASRGGRGAGTGELFF. The CDR3 DNA reads TGTGCCAGCAGGGGGGGTCGCGGGGCGGGCACCGGGGAGCTGTTTTTT.

This clonotype came up many times. This chain uses TRBV6-1 with TRBJ1-2; D uncertain. Germline CDR1 reads MNHNS; CDR2 reads SASEGT. V was cut by 6 bases and J by 5 bases, with 19 bases left in between. CDR3 size: 15 residues. The CDR3 region has the DNA TGTGCCAGCAGCCGGATGACGCACGCCCCATATGGCTACACCTTC. Translating gives CASSRMTHAPYGYTF.

The CDR3, as DNA: TGTGCCAGCAGTGAAACTTTCACAGGGGGCTCCTACGAGCAGTACTTC. Translated: CASSETFTGGSYEQYF. The rearrangement uses TRBV25-1 and TRBJ2-7; 8 nucleotides line up with TRBD1. Trimming cost V 2 bases and J 0 bases; bases outside gene matches: 6. The germline V gene encodes CDR1 MGHDK and CDR2 SYGVNS. The CDR3 runs to 16 residues.

The rearrangement links TRBV10-2 to TRBJ2-5; D is unresolved. V was cut by 5 bases and J by 1 base, with 8 bases left in between. CDR1 is WSHSY and CDR2 is SAAADI in the germline V gene. The CDR3 consists of 13 residues. DNA for the CDR3: TGCGCCAGCAGTAGTAGGCGCCAAGAGACCCAGTACTTC. Protein sequence: CASSSRRQETQYF.

The sample holds a few counts of this clonotype. The chain is built from TRBV27 and TRBJ1-1; weak D call: TRBD1 (5 bases). V was cut by 1 base and J by 5 bases, with 14 bases left in between. The CDR3 has 15 residues. In germline, CDR1 is MNHEY, CDR2 SMNVEV (reference sequence). CDR3 bases: TGTGCCAGCAGTTTATGGGGGTACGGTAGTACTGAAGCTTTCTTT. It encodes CASSLWGYGSTEAFF.

The V and J genes are TRBV18 and TRBJ2-5; tentatively, D is TRBD1 (5 bases). This CDR3 region has 14 residues. Trimming left V 3 bases short and J 5 bases short, with 13 bases between. CDR1 and CDR2 (germline): KGHSH, LQKENI. CDR3 bases: TGTGCCAGCTCACCCCCTTCCAGGGTTGAGACCCAGTACTTC. Translation gives CASSPPSRVETQYF. Drawing the rest from reference TRBV18 and TRBJ2-5, the complete variable domain is NAGVMQNPRHLVRRRGQEARLRCSPMKGHSHVYWYRQLPEEGLKFMVYLQKENIIDESGMPKERFSAEFPKEGPSILRIQQVVRGDSAAYFCASSPPSRVETQYFGPGTRLLVL.

The chain carries TRBV11-2 and TRBJ2-5, with D perhaps TRBD1 (5 bases). V was clipped by 0 bases and J by 1 base, with 12 bases between them. This CDR3 region has 16 residues. Germline V gene sequence: CDR1 SGHAT, CDR2 FQNNGV. CDR3: CASSLDHHRFQETQYF. The DNA of the CDR3 is TGTGCCAGCAGCTTAGACCATCACAGGTTCCAAGAGACCCAGTACTTC.

This clonotype has only a few counts. This chain uses TRBV20-1 with TRBJ2-7; the D is unclear. CDR3 length: 12 amino acids. Germline V gene lookup returns CDR1 DFQATT and CDR2 SNEGSKA (reference sequence). V was cut by 3 bases and J by 4 bases, with 10 bases left in between. The DNA of the CDR3 is TGCAGTGCTAGCTCCATGGGGTACGAGCAGTACTTC. Protein product: CSASSMGYEQYF.

This clonotype was seen repeatedly, ten times or more. The chain joins TRBV11-2 to TRBJ1-2; TRBD1 agrees at 9 bases. V was pared by 0 bases and J by 8 bases, with 7 bases of the junction left unmatched. CDR1 is SGHAT, CDR2 FQNNGV, per germline. The CDR3 runs 15 residues. The CDR3 coding sequence is TGTGCCAGCAGCTTAGACGGTGGACAGGGGTTCGGCTACACCTTC. It encodes CASSLDGGQGFGYTF.

This clonotype has a count of ten or more. The rearrangement links TRBV20-1 to TRBJ1-5; perhaps TRBD1 as D (5 bases). Germline CDR1 reads DFQATT; CDR2 reads SNEGSKA (reference sequence). Trimming took 0 bases from V and 7 from J, leaving 13 bases between them. The length of the CDR3 is 14 residues. The CDR3 spells CSARDRRGFQPQHF. In DNA form, the CDR3 reads TGCAGTGCTAGAGATCGTAGGGGTTTCCAGCCCCAGCATTTT.

This clonotype has at least ten counts. CDR3 bases: TGCAGCGTCGGACAGGGGGCGGCCTACGAGCAGTACTTC. This sequence encodes CSVGQGAAYEQYF. This rearrangement joins TRBV29-1 to TRBJ2-7, with 11 bases identical to TRBD1. Trimming took 6 bases from V and 2 from J; bases not matched to a gene: 3. CDR1 and CDR2 (germline): SQVTM, ANQGSEA. This CDR3 comprises 13 residues.